These 22 T cell receptor beta chains share one sample of origin, sequenced in a study of long-term antiretroviral therapy in people with HIV. Version v3.0 of the immunoSEQ assay ran at survey level. Here immunoSEQ multiplex PCR was the method, and the copy in TCRdb shows in-frame clones only, minus some. The sample consists of around 20,000 clones, roughly four fifths of them appearing once. The input for sequencing was unsorted PBMCs, taken 0.2 years after starting antiretroviral therapy. These receptors were collected from a woman aged 25 to 39 with HIV.

The chain carries TRBV19 and TRBJ1-1, with 7 bases matching TRBD1. The CDR3 is 15 residues long. Per germline, CDR1 LNHDA and CDR2 SQIVND (reference sequence). Losses at the gene ends were 5 bases for V and 2 bases for J; bases not matched to a gene: 8. CDR3 in amino acids: CASSSTGAPNTEAFF. The CDR3 nucleotides read TGTGCCAGTAGTTCCACAGGGGCACCAAACACTGAAGCTTTCTTT.

V and J are TRBV10-2 and TRBJ1-1; TRBD1 matches 8 bases. Germline V CDR1 and CDR2: WSHSY, SAAADI. V was pared by 7 bases and J by 4 bases, with 8 bases of the junction left unmatched. The CDR3 totals 14 residues. CDR3: CASNGQGEGTEAFF. The CDR3 bases are TGCGCCAGCAACGGACAGGGAGAGGGCACTGAAGCTTTCTTT.

The rearrangement joins TRBV14 to TRBJ2-7, with a tentative D call TRBD2 (6 bases). V lost 6 bases, J lost 2 bases, and 20 bases lay in between. The CDR3 is made up of 16 amino acids. Germline CDR1 and CDR2: SGHDN and FVKESK. DNA for the CDR3: TGTGCCAGCAGTCAAACCGGGACTCAGGGCACCTACGAGCAGTACTTC. Its translation is CASSQTGTQGTYEQYF.

The gene calls are TRBV6-1 and TRBJ2-7, with 10 bases matching TRBD1. V shed 6 bases, J shed 2 bases, and the junction held 7 bases outside the gene matches. The CDR3 runs 15 residues. Germline values: CDR1 MNHNS, CDR2 SASEGT. CDR3 in DNA: TGTGCCAGCAGCCCAGGGGGACAGGGGACCTACGAGCAGTACGTC. Protein product: CASSPGGQGTYEQYV.

The table lists this clone with a count of one. V and J are TRBV5-8 and TRBJ1-2; the match to TRBD1 covers 7 bases. Germline CDR1 is SGHTS and CDR2 is YDEGEE. The CDR3 totals 15 residues. V shed 0 bases and J 4 bases; nucleotides not matched to a gene: 6. As DNA, the CDR3 is TGTGCCAGCAGCTTGGGGCAGGGGGTTGGCTATGGCTACACCTTC. Translated: CASSLGQGVGYGYTF.

For this clone: Other DNA sequences from this sample encode an identical CDR3 as well. The chain joins TRBV6-5 to TRBJ1-5, with D uncertain. The CDR3 has 13 amino acids. With 9 bases removed from V and 4 bases from J, the gap between germline ends came to 13 bases. Per the germline V gene, CDR1 is MNHEY and CDR2 is SVGAGI. The CDR3 DNA sequence: TGTGCCAGTAGGCAGACGTATAATCAGCCCCAGCATTTT. It translates to CASRQTYNQPQHF.

This clone was detected only a few times. This chain joins TRBV5-4 and TRBJ2-2; unclear D gene. Trimming cost V 5 bases and J 5 bases, with 10 bases left between them. CDR1 and CDR2 (germline): SGHNT, YYREEE (reference sequence). The CDR3 runs 13 residues. CDR3 in amino acids: CASSYRATGELFF. Written as DNA, the CDR3 is TGTGCCAGCAGTTACCGGGCTACCGGGGAGCTGTTTTTT. Filled out from reference TRBV5-4 and TRBJ2-2, the complete variable domain reads ETGVTQSPTHLIKTRGQQVTLRCSSQSGHNTVSWYQQALGQGPQFIFQYYREEENGRGNFPPRFSGLQFPNYSSELNVNALELDDSALYLCASSYRATGELFFGEGSRLTVL.

The rearrangement joins TRBV15 to TRBJ2-5; D possibly corresponds to TRBD2 (5 bases). Germline assignment: CDR1 LNHNV and CDR2 YYDKDF (reference sequence). V shed 1 base and J shed 3 bases, with 12 bases lying between them. The CDR3 runs to 15 residues. CDR3 bases: TGTGCCACCAGCAGAGCCGGGGAGTACGAAGAGACCCAGTACTTC. Translating gives CATSRAGEYEETQYF.

V and J are TRBV5-6 and TRBJ2-1; D uncertain. Germline CDR1 is SGHDT and CDR2 is YYEEEE. V lost 3 bases, J lost 4 bases, and 17 bases lay in between. This CDR3 is 16 amino acids long. The CDR3 loop reads CASSSIGLGNYNEQFF. The CDR3 coding sequence is TGTGCCAGCAGCTCGATCGGGCTAGGGAATTACAATGAGCAGTTCTTC.

This chain uses TRBV4-1 with TRBJ2-5, with 11 bases aligning to TRBD2. This CDR3 spans 17 amino acids. Trimming cost V 4 bases and J 1 base; bases outside gene matches: 8. Germline values: CDR1 MGHRA, CDR2 YSYEKL. The CDR3 DNA reads TGCGCCAGCAGCCGCCTAGCGGGGGGTTCGTTCCAAGAGACCCAGTACTTC. Translation gives CASSRLAGGSFQETQYF.

The J gene is TRBJ2-2, the V gene TRBV9, with 7 bases aligning to TRBD2. This CDR3 contains 18 residues. Germline trimming cut 1 base from V and 0 bases from J; bases unmatched to any gene: 9. The germline gives CDR1 SGDLS, CDR2 YYNGEE. The chain's CDR3 is CASSVRSGAPTNTGELFF. The CDR3 DNA sequence: TGTGCCAGCAGCGTACGCAGCGGGGCCCCCACGAACACCGGGGAGCTGTTTTTT.

This chain links TRBV9 with TRBJ2-5; D not resolved. Trimming stripped 0 bases from V and 5 bases from J, with 5 bases between. The germline CDR1 and CDR2 sequences are SGDLS and YYNGEE. The CDR3 length is 12 residues. The CDR3 region is CASSVDQETQYF. Here the CDR3 DNA reads TGTGCCAGCAGCGTAGATCAGGAGACCCAGTACTTC.

V is TRBV6-6 and J is TRBJ2-3, with 8 bases lining up with TRBD2. The CDR3 has 15 amino acids. Germline V CDR1 and CDR2: MNHNY, SVGAGI (reference sequence). Losses at the gene ends were 5 bases for V and 5 bases for J; bases not matched to a gene: 9. CDR3 sequence (DNA): TGTGCCAGCAGTAGAGAGCGGGGGACCCGAGATACGCAGTATTTT. It is translated as CASSRERGTRDTQYF.

The V call is TRBV5-1, the J call TRBJ2-5, with 8 positions matching TRBD2. CDR3 length equals 15 residues. Germline lookup yields CDR1 SGHRS and CDR2 YFSETQ. The trim removed 4 bases at V and 2 bases at J, leaving 7 bases unmatched. This CDR3 is CASSPVGGAQETQYF. As DNA, the CDR3 is TGCGCCAGCAGCCCCGTCGGGGGGGCACAAGAGACCCAGTACTTC.

The chain is built from TRBV10-3 and TRBJ2-5; no clear D gene. V lost 1 base, J lost 5 bases, and 5 bases lay in between. The CDR3 is made up of 12 amino acids. Germline V gene sequence: CDR1 ENHRY, CDR2 SYGVKD. This CDR3 is CAISEYVETQYF. The CDR3, as DNA: TGTGCCATCAGTGAGTACGTGGAGACCCAGTACTTC.

This clone was observed a few times. The J gene is TRBJ1-6, the V gene TRBV6-5; D is unresolved. CDR1 and CDR2 from the germline V gene are MNHEY and SVGAGI. V was cut by 5 bases and J by 7 bases, with 12 bases left in between. This CDR3 is 14 amino acids long. The CDR3 sequence is CASSTRGPNSPLHF. The CDR3 nucleotides are TGTGCCAGCAGTACCAGAGGACCCAATTCACCCCTCCACTTT.

This clone showed up just once. The CDR3 coding sequence is TGTGCCAGCAGCCAAGTGGGGGACAGGTCCCCCCACGAGCAGTACTTC. It translates to CASSQVGDRSPHEQYF. This rearrangement joins TRBV4-2 to TRBJ2-7; 8 bases are a match to TRBD1. Germline-derived CDR1 and CDR2 are LGHNA and YNFKEQ. The CDR3 spans 16 residues. Trimming took 1 base from V and 5 from J; bases not matched to a gene: 10.

The chain combines TRBV9 with TRBJ2-2, with D perhaps matching TRBD2 (5 bases). Germline V lookup: CDR1 SGDLS, CDR2 YYNGEE. Trimming cost V 5 bases and J 5 bases, with 19 bases left between them. The CDR3 is 16 amino acids. DNA of the CDR3: TGTGCCAGCAGAACGGAAAAGGCGGGCGGTACCGGGGAGCTGTTTTTT. Residues: CASRTEKAGGTGELFF.

The chain employs TRBV5-5 and TRBJ1-2, with D tentatively TRBD1 (6 bases). Trimming removed 0 bases from V and 8 bases from J, with 11 bases in between. CDR1 and CDR2 from the germline V gene are SGHKS and YYEKEE (reference sequence). The CDR3 covers 13 residues. The CDR3 region is CASSLGPGGGYTF. The CDR3 DNA sequence: TGTGCCAGCAGCTTGGGCCCGGGGGGCGGCTACACCTTC. The whole variable domain, filled in from reference TRBV5-5 and TRBJ1-2, reads DAGVTQSPTHLIKTRGQQVTLRCSPISGHKSVSWYQQVLGQGPQFIFQYYEKEERGRGNFPDRFSARQFPNYSSELNVNALLLGDSALYLCASSLGPGGGYTFGSGTRLTVV.

The V and J genes are TRBV6-1 and TRBJ2-5; the D gene is possibly TRBD2 (7 bases). Germline loops: CDR1 MNHNS, CDR2 SASEGT. V lost 8 bases, J lost 3 bases, and 16 bases lay in between. The CDR3 loop spans 14 amino acids. The CDR3 loop reads CASARGGEKETQYF. The DNA for the CDR3 is TGTGCCAGCGCTCGAGGGGGGGAAAAAGAGACCCAGTACTTC.

V and J are TRBV7-3 and TRBJ2-3; 12 nucleotides match TRBD2. The germline CDR1 and CDR2 sequences are SGHTA and FQGTGA. V dropped 4 bases and J dropped 0; count of bases not matched to a gene: 11. CDR3 size: 19 residues. The CDR3 coding sequence is TGTGCCAGCAGCTCCCACACTAGCGGGGGGATATATAGCACAGATACGCAGTATTTT. Translation gives CASSSHTSGGIYSTDTQYF.

The chain carries TRBV6-5 and TRBJ2-1; D is unresolved. The CDR3 runs 13 residues. Per germline, CDR1 MNHEY and CDR2 SVGAGI. The V end was cut by 4 bases, the J end by 8 bases, with 12 bases between. CDR3 nucleotide sequence: TGTGCCAGCAGTTTAGCCTCGGGTTATGAGCAGTTCTTC. It codes for CASSLASGYEQFF.